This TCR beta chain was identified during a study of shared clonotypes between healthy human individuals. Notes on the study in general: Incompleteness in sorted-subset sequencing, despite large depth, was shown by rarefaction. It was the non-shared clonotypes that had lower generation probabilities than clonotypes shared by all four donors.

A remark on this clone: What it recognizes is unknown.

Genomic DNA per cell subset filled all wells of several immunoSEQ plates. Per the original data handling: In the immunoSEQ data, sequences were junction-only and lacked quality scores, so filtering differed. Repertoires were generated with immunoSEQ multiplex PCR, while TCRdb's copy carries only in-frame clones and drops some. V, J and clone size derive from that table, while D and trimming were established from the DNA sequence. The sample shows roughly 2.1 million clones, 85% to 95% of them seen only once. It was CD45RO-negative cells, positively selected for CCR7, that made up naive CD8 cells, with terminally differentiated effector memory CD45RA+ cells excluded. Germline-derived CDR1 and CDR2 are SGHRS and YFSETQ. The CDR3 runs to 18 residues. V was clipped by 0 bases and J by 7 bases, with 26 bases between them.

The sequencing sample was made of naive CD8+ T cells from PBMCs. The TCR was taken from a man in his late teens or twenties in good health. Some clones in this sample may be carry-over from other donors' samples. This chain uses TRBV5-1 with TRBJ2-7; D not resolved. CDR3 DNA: TGCGCCAGCAGCTTGGCATCAATTAGCAGGTTTGGGGTTTGGGAGCAGTACTTC. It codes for CASSLASISRFGVWEQYF.